This TCR beta chain was retrieved from a study of post-analysis software for immune sequencing data. Study conclusions and caveats: Included in a set of four or five TRBV segments more frequent in patients than controls were TRBV5-6, TRBV5-1 and TRBV20-1. Controls had significantly higher normalized Chao1 diversity than multiple sclerosis patients.

The CDR3 loop spans 13 amino acids. Trimming left V 4 bases short and J 2 bases short, with 9 bases between. Germline values: CDR1 SGHDT, CDR2 YYEEEE. This clonotype was picked up a small number of times. What it recognizes is unknown. cDNA libraries for TCR beta contained unique molecular identifiers. Using its own MiXCR run on the PCR reads, TCRdb lists one record per CDR3 protein. The sample shows about 540,000 distinct CDR3 sequences, 30% to 40% of them seen only once. V usage is TRBV5-6 and J usage is TRBJ1-2; D possibly corresponds to TRBD1 (5 bases). The source of this sequence is a girl aged 2-17 years with multiple sclerosis. Material: blood. Here the CDR3 DNA reads TGTGCCAGCAGCGTGGACACCAACTATGGCTACACCTTC. Protein sequence: CASSVDTNYGYTF. Complete variable domain (other parts from reference TRBV5-6 and TRBJ1-2): DAGVTQSPTHLIKTRGQQVTLRCSPKSGHDTVSWYQQALGQGPQFIFQYYEEEERQRGNFPDRFSGHQFPNYSSELNVNALLLGDSALYLCASSVDTNYGYTFGSGTRLTVV.